Each of the 21 T cell receptor beta chains below was sequenced from the same sample in a study of blood T cell repertoires in COVID-19. Using immunoSEQ multiplex PCR, the repertoire was profiled, and TCRdb retains in-frame clones only, with some absent. The sample has nearly 200,000 clones; approximately 86% are singletons. Sequenced material: peripheral blood. All receptors derive from a man in his 60s with COVID-19, enrolled during active disease.

Points on this clone: The junction does not match germline at one end; this may be a read error. The chain couples TRBV6-1 to TRBJ1-5; 8 nucleotides agree with TRBD1. CDR3 size: 15 residues. From germline, CDR1 is MNHNS and CDR2 SASEGT. The DNA for the CDR3 is TGTGCCAGCAGGGAAGGACAGGGAGGAAATCAGCCCCAGCATTTT. Protein product: CASREGQGGNQPQHF.

DNA of the CDR3: TGTGCCAGCAGCGATGCGGGACAGGGGGACTACGAGCAGTACTTC. Its translation: CASSDAGQGDYEQYF. This chain joins TRBV27 and TRBJ2-7; 11 bases line up with TRBD1. The V segment lost 6 bases and the J segment 3 bases; nucleotides outside the gene matches: 7. The CDR3 is 15 residues long. In germline, CDR1 is MNHEY, CDR2 SMNVEV (reference sequence).

The chain joins TRBV2 to TRBJ2-7; a possible D gene is TRBD1 (5 bases). The germline V gene has CDR1 SNHLY and CDR2 FYNNEI. The CDR3 contains 12 residues. With 4 bases removed from V and 5 bases from J, the gap between germline ends came to 9 bases. The CDR3 DNA sequence: TGTGCCAGCAGTGGGGGCGACCACGAGCAGTACTTC. It specifies CASSGGDHEQYF.

The chain employs TRBV10-3 and TRBJ2-2, with TRBD1 matching 7 bases. The V gene's germline CDR1 is ENHRY and CDR2 SYGVKD. This CDR3 region has 15 residues. Losses at the gene ends were 7 bases for V and 4 bases for J; bases not matched to a gene: 9. The CDR3 nucleotides are TGTGCCATCAAGGGGGCCAGGGGAAGCACCGGGGAGCTGTTTTTT. This translates into CAIKGARGSTGELFF.

The chain couples TRBV24-1 to TRBJ2-1; 7 positions match TRBD2. CDR1 is KGHDR and CDR2 is SFDVKD in the germline V gene. V was clipped by 5 bases and J by 2 bases; unmatched bases: 5. This CDR3 region has 15 residues. CDR3 sequence (DNA): TGTGCCACCAGTGTCGGGGAGGGCACCTACAATGAGCAGTTCTTC. Protein sequence: CATSVGEGTYNEQFF.

V usage is TRBV7-9 and J usage is TRBJ2-7; D gene ambiguous. The CDR3 is 13 residues long. Germline CDR1 is SEHNR and CDR2 is FQNEAQ (reference sequence). V lost 3 bases and J lost 3, with 9 bases in between. CDR3 region: CASSLAADYEQYF. In DNA, the CDR3 is TGTGCCAGCAGCTTGGCCGCTGACTACGAGCAGTACTTC.

The chain carries TRBV11-3 and TRBJ2-5; D is perhaps TRBD2 (5 bases). The CDR3 covers 15 residues. The germline V gene encodes CDR1 SGHNT and CDR2 YENEEA. V lost 0 bases and J lost 5, with 13 bases in between. CDR3: CASSLDYGRGETQYF. In DNA, the CDR3 is TGTGCCAGCAGCTTAGACTATGGGAGAGGCGAGACCCAGTACTTC. Filled out from reference TRBV11-3 and TRBJ2-5, the complete variable domain reads EAGVVQSPRYKIIEKKQPVAFWCNPISGHNTLYWYLQNLGQGPELLIRYENEEAVDDSQLPKDRFSAERLKGVDSTLKIQPAELGDSAVYLCASSLDYGRGETQYFGPGTRLLVL.

The V call is TRBV6-6, the J call TRBJ2-7; 7 nucleotides match TRBD2. The CDR3 runs to 14 residues. The junction had 1 base not matched to a gene; V was cut back by 2 bases and J by 0 bases. Germline V gene lookup returns CDR1 MNHNY and CDR2 SVGAGI (reference sequence). CDR3 protein: CASSYGLGSYEQYF. The CDR3 nucleotides read TGTGCCAGCAGTTACGGACTAGGCTCCTACGAGCAGTACTTC.

The chain carries TRBV28 and TRBJ1-2; possibly TRBD1 for D (5 bases). CDR1 MDHEN and CDR2 SYDVKM come from the germline V gene. The CDR3 totals 14 residues. V was cut by 1 base and J by 4 bases, with 10 bases left in between. The CDR3 reads CASSLYQGSYGYTF. CDR3 coding DNA: TGTGCCAGCAGTTTATACCAGGGTAGCTATGGCTACACCTTC.

The chain recombines TRBV6-6 with TRBJ2-7; the D is unclear. There are 13 residues in the CDR3. Germline-derived CDR1 and CDR2 are MNHNY and SVGAGI (reference sequence). Trimming took off 8 bases at V and 6 bases at J, with 17 bases between the two ends. CDR3 nucleotide sequence: TGTGCCAGCGCATGGCTAATGGGCGTCGAGCAGTACTTC. It codes for CASAWLMGVEQYF.

The chain links TRBV6-5 to TRBJ2-2; D is possibly TRBD2 (5 bases). V lost 7 bases and J lost 0, with 9 bases in between. CDR3 size: 14 residues. Germline V lookup: CDR1 MNHEY, CDR2 SVGAGI. CDR3 amino acids: CASTVGANTGELFF. Written as DNA, the CDR3 is TGTGCCAGCACCGTGGGAGCGAACACCGGGGAGCTGTTTTTT.

CDR3 sequence reads: CASSPGSGSTDTQYF. The CDR3, as DNA: TGTGCCAGCAGCCCCGGGTCGGGAAGCACAGATACGCAGTATTTT. The chain employs TRBV7-9 and TRBJ2-3; perhaps TRBD2 as D (5 bases). This CDR3 is built from 15 residues. Per the germline V gene, CDR1 is SEHNR and CDR2 is FQNEAQ (reference sequence). Trimming removed 5 bases at V and 0 bases at J, with 12 bases between. Drawing the rest from reference TRBV7-9 and TRBJ2-3, the complete variable domain is DTGVSQNPRHKITKRGQNVTFRCDPISEHNRLYWYRQTLGQGPEFLTYFQNEAQLEKSRLLSDRFSAERPKGSFSTLEIQRTEQGDSAMYLCASSPGSGSTDTQYFGPGTRLTVL.

The J gene is TRBJ1-1, the V gene TRBV11-1, with D possibly TRBD1 on 6 matching bases. Trimming left V 4 bases short and J 7 bases short, with 22 bases between. CDR1 and CDR2 from the germline V gene are SGHAT and FQDESV (reference sequence). The CDR3 is made up of 16 amino acids. CDR3 nucleotide sequence: TGTGCCAGCAGCTACAATCGGGGGGGCCGGGCGGATGAAGCTTTCTTT. Encoded protein: CASSYNRGGRADEAFF.

This clone has a handful of counts. The V and J genes are TRBV7-2 and TRBJ1-3; D is perhaps TRBD1 (6 bases). The CDR3 is made up of 14 amino acids. CDR1 is SGHTA, CDR2 FQGNSA, per germline. V was shortened by 2 bases and J by 4 bases, with 9 bases between the two germline ends. In DNA, the CDR3 is TGTGCCAGCAGCTTACAGGGGCACGGAAACACCATATATTTT. Residues: CASSLQGHGNTIYF.

V is TRBV12-3 or TRBV12-4 and J is TRBJ1-4, with a possible D match to TRBD1 (5 bases). The CDR3 consists of 13 residues. Between the trimmed V and J ends, which lost 3 bases and 10 bases, there was a span of 12 bases. This chain's CDR3 is CASSLQGFGKLFF. The CDR3 DNA follows: TGTGCCAGCAGTTTGCAGGGTTTTGGAAAACTGTTTTTT.

This clone turned up a few times. The chain employs TRBV3-1 (or the pseudogene TRBV3-2) and TRBJ1-3; a possible D gene is TRBD1 (6 bases). V lost 0 bases to trimming and J lost 9 bases, with 15 bases between them. Germline V gene sequence: CDR1 LGHDT, CDR2 YNNKEL (reference sequence). CDR3 length: 15 amino acids. The CDR3 DNA follows: TGTGCCAGCAGCCAAGATCCAGGGGCTACAGGCACCATATATTTT. Translation: CASSQDPGATGTIYF.

This chain uses TRBV10-3 with TRBJ2-5; TRBD1 might be the D (5 bases). The germline V gene encodes CDR1 ENHRY and CDR2 SYGVKD. Trimming stripped 6 bases from V and 1 base from J, with 12 bases between. The length of the CDR3 is 14 residues. In DNA form, the CDR3 reads TGTGCCATCAGAGGGCAGGGTGTCCAAGAGACCCAGTACTTC. Translation: CAIRGQGVQETQYF.

V is TRBV27 and J is TRBJ2-1; 11 bases fit TRBD2. Losses at the gene ends were 5 bases for V and 8 bases for J; bases not matched to a gene: 8. CDR1 is MNHEY, CDR2 SMNVEV, per germline (reference sequence). This CDR3 spans 15 amino acids. The CDR3 DNA reads TGTGCCAGCAGTCTTAGCGGGAGGGCCTGGGATGAGCAGTTCTTC. This translates into CASSLSGRAWDEQFF.

This clone was seen a handful of times. The chain employs TRBV6-6 and TRBJ2-1; D is undetermined. V lost 5 bases, J lost 6 bases, and 11 bases lay in between. CDR1 MNHNY and CDR2 SVGAGI come from the germline V gene (reference sequence). There are 13 residues in the CDR3. In nucleotides, the CDR3 is TGTGCCAGCAGTGCGACACAAATCAATGAGCAGTTCTTC. Translating gives CASSATQINEQFF.

CDR3 region: CASSSLSNEKLFF. CDR3 sequence (DNA): TGTGCCAGCAGTTCCCTCTCTAATGAAAAACTGTTTTTT. The chain is built from TRBV6-5 and TRBJ1-4, with D hard to call. Germline values: CDR1 MNHEY, CDR2 SVGAGI. The ends were cut back, 4 bases at V and 3 bases at J, with 6 bases in the middle. The CDR3 is 13 amino acids.

This clone was seen just once. The gene calls are TRBV7-9 and TRBJ1-4, with D possibly matching TRBD1 (6 bases). Trimming stripped 4 bases from V and 0 bases from J, with 9 bases between. Germline V gives CDR1 SEHNR, CDR2 FQNEAQ (reference sequence). This CDR3 is 15 amino acids long. CDR3 bases: TGTGCCAGCAGCTCCAGGGGAGCAACTAATGAAAAACTGTTTTTT. It encodes CASSSRGATNEKLFF.